This T cell receptor beta chain was documented in a study of OX40 agonist ivuxolimab in advanced cancers. About the research overall: It was ivuxolimab, an agonistic anti-OX40 (CD134) antibody, that patients were treated with. Dose-escalation cases comprised hepatocellular carcinoma, melanoma, renal cell or head and neck cancer. Therapy given before enrollment (anti-PD-1, anti-PD-L1 or anti-CTLA-4) was allowed, and around 40% had some.

Study-wide findings and caveats: In the 0.1 to 3.0 mg/kg range, CD4+ and CD8+ blood T cells had expanded clonally by week 6.

This CDR3 contains 17 residues. Germline lookup yields CDR1 MGHRA and CDR2 YSYEKL. V dropped 4 bases and J dropped 0 bases, with 16 bases sitting between them. About this clone: The antigen is unknown.

Here immunoSEQ multiplex PCR was the method, and the copy in TCRdb shows in-frame clones only, minus some. The data hold 65,000 to 70,000 clones, with 75% to 90% observed a single time. The specimen comprised CD4+ or CD8+ T cells sorted from blood, sampled in a trial of the OX40 agonist ivuxolimab. The V and J genes are TRBV4-1 and TRBJ1-5; no reliable D call. This receptor was identified in an adult with an advanced solid tumor such as melanoma, head and neck, liver or kidney cancer. The CDR3 protein is CASSPSRVGHSNQPQHF. The CDR3 nucleotides are TGCGCCAGCAGCCCCTCCCGGGTGGGTCATAGCAATCAGCCCCAGCATTTT.